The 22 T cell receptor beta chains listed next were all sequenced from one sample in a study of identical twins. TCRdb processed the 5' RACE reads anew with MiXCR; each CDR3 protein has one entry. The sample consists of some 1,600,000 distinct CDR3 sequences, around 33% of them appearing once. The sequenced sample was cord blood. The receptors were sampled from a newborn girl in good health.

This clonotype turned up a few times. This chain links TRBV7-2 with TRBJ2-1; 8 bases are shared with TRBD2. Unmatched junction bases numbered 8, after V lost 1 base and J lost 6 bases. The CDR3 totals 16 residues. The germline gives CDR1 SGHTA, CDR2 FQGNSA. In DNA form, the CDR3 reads TGTGCCAGCAGCTTAGGGGGGACTAGAATTGCCAATGAGCAGTTCTTC. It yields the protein CASSLGGTRIANEQFF.

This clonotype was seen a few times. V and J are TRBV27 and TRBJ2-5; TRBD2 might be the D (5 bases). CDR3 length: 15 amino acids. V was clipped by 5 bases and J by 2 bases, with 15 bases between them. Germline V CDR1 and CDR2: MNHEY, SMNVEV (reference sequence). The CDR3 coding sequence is TGTGCCAGCAGTGACACCCTCGGGATTCAAGAGACCCAGTACTTC. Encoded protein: CASSDTLGIQETQYF.

The DNA for the CDR3 is TGTGCCAGCAGTTTCCATGCAACTAATGAAAAACTGTTTTTT. It encodes CASSFHATNEKLFF. V gene TRBV28 combines with J gene TRBJ1-4; D is unresolved. In germline, CDR1 is MDHEN, CDR2 SYDVKM. Deletions cut 3 bases from V and 0 bases from J, with 5 bases between. The CDR3 is 14 residues long.

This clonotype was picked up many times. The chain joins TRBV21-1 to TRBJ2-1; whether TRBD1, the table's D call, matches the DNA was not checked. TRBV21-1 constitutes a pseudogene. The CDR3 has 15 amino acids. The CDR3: CASSFRDRVWRSQFF. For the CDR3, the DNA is TGTGCCAGCAGCTTCCGGGACAGGGTCTGGAGATCGCAGTTCTTC.

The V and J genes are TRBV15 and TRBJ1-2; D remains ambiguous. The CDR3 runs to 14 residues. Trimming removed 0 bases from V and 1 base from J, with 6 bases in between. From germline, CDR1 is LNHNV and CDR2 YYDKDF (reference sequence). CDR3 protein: CATSRDLRNYGYTF. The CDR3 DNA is TGTGCCACCAGCAGAGATCTTCGTAACTATGGCTACACCTTC. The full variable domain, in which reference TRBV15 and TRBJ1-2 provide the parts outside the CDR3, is DAMVIQNPRYQVTQFGKPVTLSCSQTLNHNVMYWYQQKSSQAPKLLFHYYDKDFNNEADTPDNFQSRRPNTSFCFLDIRSPGLGDTAMYLCATSRDLRNYGYTFGSGTRLTVV.

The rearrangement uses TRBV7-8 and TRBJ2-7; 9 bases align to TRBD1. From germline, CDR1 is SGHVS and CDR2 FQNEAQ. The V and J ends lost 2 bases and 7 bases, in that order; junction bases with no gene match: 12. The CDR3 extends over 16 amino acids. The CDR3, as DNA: TGTGCCAGCAGCTTAACCGGGACAGGGAACTACAATGAGCAGTACTTC. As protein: CASSLTGTGNYNEQYF.

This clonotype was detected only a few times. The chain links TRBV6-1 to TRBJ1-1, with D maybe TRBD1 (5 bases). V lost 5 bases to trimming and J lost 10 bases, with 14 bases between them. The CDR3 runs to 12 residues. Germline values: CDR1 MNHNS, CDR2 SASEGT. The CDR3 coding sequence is TGTGCCAGCAGTATCAACCCTGGGGGAGCTTTCTTT. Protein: CASSINPGGAFF.

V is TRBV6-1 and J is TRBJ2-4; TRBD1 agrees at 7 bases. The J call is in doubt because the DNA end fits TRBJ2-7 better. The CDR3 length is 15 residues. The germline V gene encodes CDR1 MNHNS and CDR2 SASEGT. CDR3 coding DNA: TGTGCCAGCAGTGAAGATCGACAGGGCAGGGACGAGCAGTACTTC. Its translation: CASSEDRQGRDEQYF.

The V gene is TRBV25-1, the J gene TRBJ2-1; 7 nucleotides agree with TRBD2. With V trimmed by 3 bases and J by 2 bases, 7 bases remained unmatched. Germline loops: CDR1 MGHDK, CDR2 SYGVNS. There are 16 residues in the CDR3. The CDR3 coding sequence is TGTGCCAGCAGTGACCTAACTAGCGACCCCTACAATGAGCAGTTCTTC. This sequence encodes CASSDLTSDPYNEQFF.

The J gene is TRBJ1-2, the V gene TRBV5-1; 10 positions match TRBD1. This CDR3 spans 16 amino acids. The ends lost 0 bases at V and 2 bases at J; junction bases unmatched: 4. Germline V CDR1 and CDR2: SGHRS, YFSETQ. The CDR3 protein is CASSLGGTGANYGYTF. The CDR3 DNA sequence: TGCGCCAGCAGCTTGGGGGGGACAGGGGCCAACTATGGCTACACCTTC.

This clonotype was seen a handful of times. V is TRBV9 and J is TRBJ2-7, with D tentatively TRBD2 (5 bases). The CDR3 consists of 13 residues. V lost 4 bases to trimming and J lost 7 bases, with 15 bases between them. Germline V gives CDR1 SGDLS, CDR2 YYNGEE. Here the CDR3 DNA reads TGTGCCAGCAGCACGTACCCCGGGAATGAGCAGTACTTC. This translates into CASSTYPGNEQYF.

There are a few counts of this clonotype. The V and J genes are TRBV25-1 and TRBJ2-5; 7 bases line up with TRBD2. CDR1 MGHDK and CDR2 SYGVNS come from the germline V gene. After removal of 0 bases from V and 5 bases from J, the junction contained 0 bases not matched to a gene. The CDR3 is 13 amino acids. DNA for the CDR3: TGTGCCAGCAGTGAATATAGCGGGGAGACCCAGTACTTC. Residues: CASSEYSGETQYF.

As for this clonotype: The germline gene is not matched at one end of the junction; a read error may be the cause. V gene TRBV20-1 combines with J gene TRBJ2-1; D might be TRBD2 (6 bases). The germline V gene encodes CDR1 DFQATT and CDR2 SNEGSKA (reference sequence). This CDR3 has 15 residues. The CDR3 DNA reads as TGCGGTGCTAGAGGCCGGGGGACCCAGTTGTATGAGCAGGTCTTC. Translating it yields CGARGRGTQLYEQVF.

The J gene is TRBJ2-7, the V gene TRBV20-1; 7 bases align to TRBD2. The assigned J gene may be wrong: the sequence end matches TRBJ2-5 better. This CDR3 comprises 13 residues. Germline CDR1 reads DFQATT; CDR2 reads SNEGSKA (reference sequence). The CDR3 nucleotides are TGCAGTGCTCCCCGACCAGCGGGGGAGACCCAGTACTTC. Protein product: CSAPRPAGETQYF.

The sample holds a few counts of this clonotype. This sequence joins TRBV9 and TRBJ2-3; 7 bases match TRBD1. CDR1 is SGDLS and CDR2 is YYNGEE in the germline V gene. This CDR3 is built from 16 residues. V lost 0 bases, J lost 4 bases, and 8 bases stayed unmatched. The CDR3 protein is CASSVATSTGADTQYF. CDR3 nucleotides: TGTGCCAGCAGCGTAGCTACAAGTACAGGGGCAGATACGCAGTATTTT.

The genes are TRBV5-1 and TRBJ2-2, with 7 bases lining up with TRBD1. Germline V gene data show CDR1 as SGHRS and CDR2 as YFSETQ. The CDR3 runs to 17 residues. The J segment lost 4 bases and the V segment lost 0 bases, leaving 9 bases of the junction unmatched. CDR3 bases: TGCGCCAGCAGCTTGGCACAGACAGGGATGCTCACCGGGGAGCTGTTTTTT. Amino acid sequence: CASSLAQTGMLTGELFF. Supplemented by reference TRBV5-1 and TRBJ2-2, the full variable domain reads KAGVTQTPRYLIKTRGQQVTLSCSPISGHRSVSWYQQTPGQGLQFLFEYFSETQRNKGNFPGRFSGRQFSNSRSEMNVSTLELGDSALYLCASSLAQTGMLTGELFFGEGSRLTVL.

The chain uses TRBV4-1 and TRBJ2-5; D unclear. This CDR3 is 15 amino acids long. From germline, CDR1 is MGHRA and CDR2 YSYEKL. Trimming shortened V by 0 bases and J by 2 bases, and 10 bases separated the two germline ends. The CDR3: CASSQEDRPQETQYF. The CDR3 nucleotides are TGCGCCAGCAGCCAAGAAGATAGGCCTCAAGAGACCCAGTACTTC.

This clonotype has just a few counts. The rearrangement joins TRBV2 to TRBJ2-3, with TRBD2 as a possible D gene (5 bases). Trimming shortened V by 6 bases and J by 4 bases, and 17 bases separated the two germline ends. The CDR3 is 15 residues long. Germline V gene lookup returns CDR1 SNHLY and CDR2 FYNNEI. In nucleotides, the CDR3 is TGTGCCAGCAGGGAGGATGGCGGTACTGCAGATACGCAGTATTTT. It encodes CASREDGGTADTQYF.

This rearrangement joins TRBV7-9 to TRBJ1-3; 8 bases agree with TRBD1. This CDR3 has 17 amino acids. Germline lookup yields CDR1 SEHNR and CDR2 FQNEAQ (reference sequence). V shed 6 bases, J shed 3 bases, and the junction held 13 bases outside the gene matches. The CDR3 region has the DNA TGTGCCAGCAGGGAAAGGACAGGGCATAAAGGTGGAAACACCATATATTTT. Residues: CASRERTGHKGGNTIYF.

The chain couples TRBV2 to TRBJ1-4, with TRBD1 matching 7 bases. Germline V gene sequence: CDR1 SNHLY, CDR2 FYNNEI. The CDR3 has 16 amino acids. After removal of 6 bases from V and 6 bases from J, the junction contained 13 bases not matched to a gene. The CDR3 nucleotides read TGTGCCAGCAGCGAGGACAGGTGGTGGTTTGATGAAAAACTGTTTTTT. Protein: CASSEDRWWFDEKLFF. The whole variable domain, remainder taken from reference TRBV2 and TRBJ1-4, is EPEVTQTPSHQVTQMGQEVILRCVPISNHLYFYWYRQILGQKVEFLVSFYNNEISEKSEIFDDQFSVERPDGSNFTLKIRSTKLEDSAMYFCASSEDRWWFDEKLFFGSGTQLSVL.

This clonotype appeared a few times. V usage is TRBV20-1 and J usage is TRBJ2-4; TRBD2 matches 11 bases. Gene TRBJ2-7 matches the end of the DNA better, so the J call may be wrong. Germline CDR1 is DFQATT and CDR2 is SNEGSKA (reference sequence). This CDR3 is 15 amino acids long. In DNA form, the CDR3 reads TGCAGTGCTGGGAGGGGGGGACTAGCGGTTCACGAGCAGTACTTC. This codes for CSAGRGGLAVHEQYF.

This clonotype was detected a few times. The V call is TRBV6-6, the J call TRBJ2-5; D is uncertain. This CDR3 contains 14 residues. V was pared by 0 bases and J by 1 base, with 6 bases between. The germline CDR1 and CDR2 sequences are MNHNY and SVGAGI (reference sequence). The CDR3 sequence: CASSYSNTQETQYF. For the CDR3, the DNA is TGTGCCAGCAGTTACTCGAACACCCAAGAGACCCAGTACTTC.